This record covers a single T cell receptor beta chain. Its cognate antigen has yet to be identified. Base qualities are missing; no much larger clone stands one base away. The time point label, read with the paper, signifies: 20 to 25 months on ibrutinib. Roughly 1.9 micrograms of genomic DNA were extracted from cryopreserved PBMCs for TCR beta library preparation. Longitudinal blood samples from CLL patients on ibrutinib monotherapy underwent high-throughput TCR beta sequencing. Patients were enrolled in a phase 2 open-label single-center ibrutinib monotherapy trial. A MiSeq instrument was used for deep resolution sequencing, which targeted depths ranging from 1 in 1 million up to 1 in 200,000 T cells, with coverage averaging 10x for each clonotype. TCR beta libraries were generated with the immunoSEQ hsTCRB Kit. On the authors' methods: The data were analyzed with ImmunoSEQ Analyzer and ImmunoSEQ Data Assistant, and V, D and J gene assignments followed IMGT definitions. Clonality was computed as one minus normalized Shannon entropy of productive rearrangement frequencies, ranging from 0 to 1. Public clonotype analysis was restricted to overrepresented clonotypes comprising at least 0.05% of each patient's repertoire. Repertoires from some 13 age-matched healthy donors in immuneACCESS were used as clonality controls. TCRdb took over this immuneACCESS table, retaining in-frame rearrangements with V and J assigned. Such tables are incomplete; in checked studies, under half of the missing clones stem from an unresolved V gene, and the remainder is unexplained. For V, J and clone size, that table is used; D and trimming come from the DNA. Recorded for this sample are 65,000 to 90,000 clones; roughly 85% of them occurred a single time. The ten largest make up around 36% of the sample.

V has 5 bases trimmed and J has 2 bases trimmed; junction bases matching no gene number 14. From its cysteine to its phenylalanine, the CDR3 spans 18 amino acids. Kept here is only the CDR3 DNA, which spans 54 bases and is read in frame from base 1. Looking up the germline V gene (reference sequence) yields CDR1 SEHNR and CDR2 FQNEAQ. This specimen belongs to a study of cytotoxic CD8 clonotypes in ibrutinib-treated CLL (dated by TCRdb to the early 2020s). About the study as a whole: In this cohort, 15 patients were treatment-naive and approximately twelve were relapsed/refractory, while under 18 had unmutated IGHV. Responses were partial in roughly 25 patients and complete in 2; after median about 5.5 years follow-up, approximately 15 stayed in remission and 12 progressed. Response samples were obtained after a median of approximately twelve months of treatment, with a range of roughly 6 to 40 months. On average, each sample yielded 250,000 to 300,000 productive templates and about 95,000 productive rearrangements. Of the 85 to 95 participants in the trial, approximately 25 had longitudinal samples available. Cryopreserved peripheral blood mononuclear cells were obtained before treatment, at response, and at either sustained remission or disease progression. Every remission and progressive disease sample was obtained while ibrutinib was still being received by the patients.

Here is what the overall study found, with its caveats: At baseline, clonality was higher than in age-matched healthy donors and showed a strong correlation with circulating CD8+ T-cell counts. Sampling times were not matched between sustained-remission and progressing patients, and lymph node repertoires were not studied. Public clonotypes were found to be uncommon and were observed to contract or remain stable during treatment; the increase in clonality was shown to reflect expansion of private clonotypes at ibrutinib response. Clonality rose at ibrutinib response, remained stable during sustained remission, and dropped back toward baseline at progression.

The rearranged chain carries TRBV7-9 and TRBJ2-3; TRBD2 agrees with 9 junctional bases. This TCR derives from a human donor with chronic lymphocytic leukemia. The sequencing used PBMCs, collected after 24 months of ibrutinib treatment. The CDR3 reads as follows: CASSPLTAGGRNTDTQYF. DNA sequence: TGTGCCAGCAGCCCATTGACGGCGGGAGGGAGAAACACAGATACGCAGTATTTT.